This TCR beta chain came from a study of OX40 agonist ivuxolimab in advanced cancers. Background on the study: A male proportion of about 86% was recorded, with mean age about 62 years and range roughly 23 to 85. Notes on the study in general: CD8+ T cells (on average) carried more expanded clones than CD4+ T cells.

V lost 8 bases and J lost 5, with 12 bases in between. Germline V gene sequence: CDR1 PRHDT, CDR2 FYEKMQ (reference sequence). This CDR3 has 12 amino acids. Comment on this clone: What it binds is not known.

Some clones are missing from TCRdb's copy, which holds only in-frame ones; the method was immunoSEQ multiplex PCR. The sample has roughly 98,000 clones, about four fifths seen once. The rearrangement links TRBV13 to TRBJ1-2; D gene unclear. The TCR comes from an adult with an advanced solid tumor such as melanoma, head and neck, liver or kidney cancer. Sequencing used CD4+ or CD8+ T cells sorted from blood, obtained in a trial of the OX40 agonist ivuxolimab. CDR3 sequence: CASSRIPYGYTF. CDR3 sequence (DNA): TGTGCCAGCTCACGGATCCCTTATGGCTACACCTTC.